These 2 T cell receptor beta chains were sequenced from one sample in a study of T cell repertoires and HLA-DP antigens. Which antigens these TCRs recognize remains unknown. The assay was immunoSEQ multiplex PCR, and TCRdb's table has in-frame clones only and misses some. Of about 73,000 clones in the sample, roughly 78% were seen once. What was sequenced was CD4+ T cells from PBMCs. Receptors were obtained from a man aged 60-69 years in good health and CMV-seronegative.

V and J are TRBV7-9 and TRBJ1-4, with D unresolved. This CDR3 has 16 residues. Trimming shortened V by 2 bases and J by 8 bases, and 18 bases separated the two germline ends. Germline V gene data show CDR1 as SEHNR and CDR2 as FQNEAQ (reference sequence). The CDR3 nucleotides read TGTGCCAGCAGCTTAAGTTATCGTGGAGGTTTGGAAAAACTGTTTTTT. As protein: CASSLSYRGGLEKLFF.

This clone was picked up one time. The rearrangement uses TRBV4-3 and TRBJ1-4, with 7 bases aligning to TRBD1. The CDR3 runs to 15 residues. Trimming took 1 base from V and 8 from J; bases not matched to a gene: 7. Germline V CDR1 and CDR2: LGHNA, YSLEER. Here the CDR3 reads CASSQGTGRWEKLFF. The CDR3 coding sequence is TGCGCCAGCAGCCAAGGGACAGGTCGCTGGGAAAAACTGTTTTTT.